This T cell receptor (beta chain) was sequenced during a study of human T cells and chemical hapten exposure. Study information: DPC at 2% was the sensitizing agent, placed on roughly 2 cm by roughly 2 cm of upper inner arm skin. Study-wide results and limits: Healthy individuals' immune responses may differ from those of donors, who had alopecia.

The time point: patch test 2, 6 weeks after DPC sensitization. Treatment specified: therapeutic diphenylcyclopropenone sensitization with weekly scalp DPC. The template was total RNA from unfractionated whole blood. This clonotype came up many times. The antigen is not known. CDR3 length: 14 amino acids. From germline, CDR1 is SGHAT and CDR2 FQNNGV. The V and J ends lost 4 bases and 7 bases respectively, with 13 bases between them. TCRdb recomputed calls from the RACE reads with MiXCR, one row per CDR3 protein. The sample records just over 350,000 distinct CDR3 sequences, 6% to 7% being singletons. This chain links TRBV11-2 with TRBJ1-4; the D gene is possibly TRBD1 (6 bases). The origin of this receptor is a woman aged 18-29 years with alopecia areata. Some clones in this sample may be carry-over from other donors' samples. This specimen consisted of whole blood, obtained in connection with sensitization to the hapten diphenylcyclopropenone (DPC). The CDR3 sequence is CASSYGQQVEKLFF. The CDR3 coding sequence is TGTGCCAGCAGCTACGGACAGCAAGTTGAAAAACTGTTTTTT. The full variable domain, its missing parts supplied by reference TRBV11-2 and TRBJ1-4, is EAGVAQSPRYKIIEKRQSVAFWCNPISGHATLYWYQQILGQGPKLLIQFQNNGVVDDSQLPKDRFSAERLKGVDSTLKIQPAKLEDSAVYLCASSYGQQVEKLFFGSGTQLSVL.